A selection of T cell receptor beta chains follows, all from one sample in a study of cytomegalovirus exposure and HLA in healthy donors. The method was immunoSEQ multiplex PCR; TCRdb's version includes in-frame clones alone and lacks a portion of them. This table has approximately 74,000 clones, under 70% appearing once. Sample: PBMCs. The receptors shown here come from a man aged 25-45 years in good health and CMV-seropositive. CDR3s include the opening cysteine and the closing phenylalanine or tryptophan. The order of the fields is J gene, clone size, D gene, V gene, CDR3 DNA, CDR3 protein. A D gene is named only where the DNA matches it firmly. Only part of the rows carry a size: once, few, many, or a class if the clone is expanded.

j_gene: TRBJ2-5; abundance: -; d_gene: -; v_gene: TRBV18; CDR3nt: TGTGCCAGCTCACAGAACAGGGCCGATGAGCAAGAGACCCAGTACTTC; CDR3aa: CASSQNRADEQETQYF
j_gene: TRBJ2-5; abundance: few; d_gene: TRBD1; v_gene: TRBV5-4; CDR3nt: TGTGCCAGCAGCTTTACAGGGGGGAGGGAGACCCAGTACTTC; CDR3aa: CASSFTGGRETQYF
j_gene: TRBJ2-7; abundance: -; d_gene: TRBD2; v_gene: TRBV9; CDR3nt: TGTGCCAGCAGCCCGCGACGGGGGGGGTACGAGCAGTACTTC; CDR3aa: CASSPRRGGYEQYF
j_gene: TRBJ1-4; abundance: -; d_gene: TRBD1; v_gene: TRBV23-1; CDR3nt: TGCGCCAGCAGTCAATCGGGGACAGACAATGAAAAACTGTTTTTT; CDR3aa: CASSQSGTDNEKLFF
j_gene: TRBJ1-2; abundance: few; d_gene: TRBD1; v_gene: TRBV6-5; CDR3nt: TGTGCCAGCAGTAAACGACAGGGGGCCGATGGCTACACCTTC; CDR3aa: CASSKRQGADGYTF
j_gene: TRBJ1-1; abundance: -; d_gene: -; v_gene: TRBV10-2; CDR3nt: TGCGCCAGCAGTGAGTCAAGGGCAGCGATAATGGGGCGGAACACTGAAGCTTTCTTT; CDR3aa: CASSESRAAIMGRNTEAFF
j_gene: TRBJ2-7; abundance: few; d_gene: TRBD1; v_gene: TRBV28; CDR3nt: TGTGCCACCACCGGGGGCAGGGGGCGGGACGAGCAGTACTTC; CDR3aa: CATTGGRGRDEQYF
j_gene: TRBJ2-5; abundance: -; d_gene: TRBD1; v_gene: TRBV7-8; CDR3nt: TGTGCCAGCAGCTCGACCTTACAGGGGGCCCTCCGTGAGACCCAGTACTTC; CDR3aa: CASSSTLQGALRETQYF
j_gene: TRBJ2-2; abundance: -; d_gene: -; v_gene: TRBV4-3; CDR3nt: TGCGCCAGCAGCCAAGATAGCCGGGAGCTGTTTTTT; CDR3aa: CASSQDSRELFF
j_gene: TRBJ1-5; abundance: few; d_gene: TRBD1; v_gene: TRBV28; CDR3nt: TGTGCCAGCAGTTTCCGGACAGGGAGGAATCAGCCCCAGCATTTT; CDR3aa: CASSFRTGRNQPQHF
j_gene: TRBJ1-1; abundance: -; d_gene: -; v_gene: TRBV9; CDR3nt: TGTGCCAGCAGCGTAGGTGACAGCCTGAACACTGAAGCTTTCTTT; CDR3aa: CASSVGDSLNTEAFF
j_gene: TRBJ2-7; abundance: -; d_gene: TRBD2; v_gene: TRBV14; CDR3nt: TGTGCCAGCAGCCAACATAGCGGGGCCTACGAGCAGTACTTC; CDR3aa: CASSQHSGAYEQYF
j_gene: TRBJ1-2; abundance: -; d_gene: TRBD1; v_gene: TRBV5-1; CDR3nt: TGCGCCAGCAGCCCGACGGGACAGGGGGCGCCGGGAGATGGCTACACCTTC; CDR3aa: CASSPTGQGAPGDGYTF
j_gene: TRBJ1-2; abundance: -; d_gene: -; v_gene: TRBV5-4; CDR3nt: TGTGCCAGCAGCTGGGGGGAGGGGTACGGTGGCTACACCTTC; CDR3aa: CASSWGEGYGGYTF
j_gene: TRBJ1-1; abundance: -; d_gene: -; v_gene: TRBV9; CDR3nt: TGTGCCAGCGGCACCGCTCCTGAAGCTTTCTTT; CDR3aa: CASGTAPEAFF
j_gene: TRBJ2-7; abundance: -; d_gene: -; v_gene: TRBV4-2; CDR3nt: TGTGCCAGCAGACAACAGGGCTACGAGCAGTACTTC; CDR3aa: CASRQQGYEQYF
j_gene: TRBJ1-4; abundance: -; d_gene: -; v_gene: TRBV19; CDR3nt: TGTGCCTCCTCAGGAGGTCGGCAGAGAGCAACTAATGAAAAACTGTTTTTT; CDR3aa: CASSGGRQRATNEKLFF
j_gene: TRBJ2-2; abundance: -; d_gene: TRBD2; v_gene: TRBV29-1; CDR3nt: TGCAGCGTCTCGGCTAGCGGGGGATGGAACACCGGGGAGCTGTTTTTT; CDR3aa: CSVSASGGWNTGELFF
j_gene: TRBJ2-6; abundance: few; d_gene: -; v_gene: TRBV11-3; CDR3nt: TGTGCCAGCAGCCCAGGGGTCGGAGGTTCTGGGGCCAACGTCCTGACTTTC; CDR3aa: CASSPGVGGSGANVLTF
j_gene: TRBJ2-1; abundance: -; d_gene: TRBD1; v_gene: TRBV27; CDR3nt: TGTGCCAGCAGTGGGCCCCGGGACAGGGCCTACAATGAGCAGTTCTTC; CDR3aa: CASSGPRDRAYNEQFF
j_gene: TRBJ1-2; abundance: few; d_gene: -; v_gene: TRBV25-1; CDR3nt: TGTGCCAGCAGTGAAGATAGCAGCTTCTATGGCTACACCTTC; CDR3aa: CASSEDSSFYGYTF
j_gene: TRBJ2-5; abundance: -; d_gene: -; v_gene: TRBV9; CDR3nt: TGTGCCAGCAGCCCAAATCAAGAGACCCAGTACTTC; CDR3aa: CASSPNQETQYF
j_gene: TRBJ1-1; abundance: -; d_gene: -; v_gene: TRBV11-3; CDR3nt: TGTGCCAGCAGCTTAGACGGCACTGAAGCTTTCTTT; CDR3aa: CASSLDGTEAFF
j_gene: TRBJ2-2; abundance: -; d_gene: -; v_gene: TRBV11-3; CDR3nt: TGTGCCAGCAGCCTCTACTCGACCGGAACTCTAGGTTGGACCGGGGAGCTGTTTTTT; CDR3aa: CASSLYSTGTLGWTGELFF
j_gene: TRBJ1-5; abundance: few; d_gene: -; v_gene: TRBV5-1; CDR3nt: TGCGCCAGCAGCTTGGGTGGGGCTGACCAGCCCCAGCATTTT; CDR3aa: CASSLGGADQPQHF
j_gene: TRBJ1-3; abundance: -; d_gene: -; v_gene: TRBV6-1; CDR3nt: TGTGCCAGCCTGCGGGAGTTCTCTGGAAACACCATATATTTT; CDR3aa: CASLREFSGNTIYF
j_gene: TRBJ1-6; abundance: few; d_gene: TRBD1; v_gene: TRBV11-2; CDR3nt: TGTGCCAGCAGCCTCAGGGACAGGTGGAATTCACCCCTCCACTTT; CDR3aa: CASSLRDRWNSPLHF
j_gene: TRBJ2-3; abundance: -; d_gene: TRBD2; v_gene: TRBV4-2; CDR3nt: TGTGCCAGCAGCCAAGATCAGATTAGGACTAGCGGGGGGGCAGATACGCAGTATTTT; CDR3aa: CASSQDQIRTSGGADTQYF
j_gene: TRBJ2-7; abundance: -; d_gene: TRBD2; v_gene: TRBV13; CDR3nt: TGTGCCAGCAGCCCGGAGACTAGCGCTCCCTACGAGCAGTACTTC; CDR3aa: CASSPETSAPYEQYF
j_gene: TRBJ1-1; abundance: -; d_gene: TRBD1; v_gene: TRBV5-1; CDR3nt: TGCGCCAGCAGCTTGTACGGACAGGGGGACCCTGAAGCTTTCTTT; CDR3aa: CASSLYGQGDPEAFF
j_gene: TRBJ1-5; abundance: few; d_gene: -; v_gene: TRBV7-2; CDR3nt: TGTGCCAGCAGCACAGACCTCAATCAGCCCCAGCATTTT; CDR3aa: CASSTDLNQPQHF
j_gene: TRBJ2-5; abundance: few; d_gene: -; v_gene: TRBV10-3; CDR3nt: TGTGCCATCAGTGGGGCAAACCAGGTTGGGGAGACCCAGTACTTC; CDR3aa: CAISGANQVGETQYF
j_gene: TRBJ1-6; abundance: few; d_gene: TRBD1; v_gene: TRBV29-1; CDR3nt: TGCAGCGTTGGAGACAGGGATTCACCCCTCCACTTT; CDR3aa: CSVGDRDSPLHF
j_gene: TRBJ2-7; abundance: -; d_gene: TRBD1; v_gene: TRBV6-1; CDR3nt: TGTGCCAGCAGTGAAAGGAGGGACAGGGTCGTTTACGAGCAGTACTTC; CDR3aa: CASSERRDRVVYEQYF
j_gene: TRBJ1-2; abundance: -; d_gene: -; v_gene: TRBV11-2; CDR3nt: TGTGCCAGCAGATCCGACAGTGGGAACTATGGCTACACCTTC; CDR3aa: CASRSDSGNYGYTF
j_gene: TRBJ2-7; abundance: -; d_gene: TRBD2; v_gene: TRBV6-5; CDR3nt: TGTGCCAGCAGTTACTCAAGCGGGAGAGCCTACGAGCAGTACTTC; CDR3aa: CASSYSSGRAYEQYF
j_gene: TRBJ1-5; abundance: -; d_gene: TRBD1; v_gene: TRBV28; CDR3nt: TGTGCCAGCAGGGGGGGGACAGGTGATAAGCCCCAGCATTTT; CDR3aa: CASRGGTGDKPQHF
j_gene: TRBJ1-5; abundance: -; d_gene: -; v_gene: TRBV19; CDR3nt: TGTGCCATTGCTCCGACAGCACATCAGCCCCAGCATTTT; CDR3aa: CAIAPTAHQPQHF
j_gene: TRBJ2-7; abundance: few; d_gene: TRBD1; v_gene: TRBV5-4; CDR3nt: TGTGCCAGCAGCTTAGGACAGGACTACGAGCAGTACTTC; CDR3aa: CASSLGQDYEQYF
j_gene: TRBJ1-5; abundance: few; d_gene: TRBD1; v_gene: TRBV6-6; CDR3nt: TGTGCCAGCAGTCCAGTGGAAGGGGGCGGGCAGCCCCAGCATTTT; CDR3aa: CASSPVEGGGQPQHF
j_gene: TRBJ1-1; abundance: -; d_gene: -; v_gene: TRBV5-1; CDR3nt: TGCGCCAGCAGCACCATCTTCGGCAGGGGAGTTGGTACTGAAGCTTTCTTT; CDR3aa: CASSTIFGRGVGTEAFF
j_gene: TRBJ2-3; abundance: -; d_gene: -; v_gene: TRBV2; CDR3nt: TGTGCCAGCAGTGAAGACAGGGTTACAGATACGCAGTATTTT; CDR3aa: CASSEDRVTDTQYF
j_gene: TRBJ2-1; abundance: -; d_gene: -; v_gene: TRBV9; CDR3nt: TGTGCCAGCAGCGTACAGCCGGGGGCCTACAATGAGCAGTTCTTC; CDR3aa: CASSVQPGAYNEQFF
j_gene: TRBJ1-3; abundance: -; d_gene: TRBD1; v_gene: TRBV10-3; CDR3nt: TGTGCCATCAGTGAGCAAAAAGGGACAGATGGAAACACCATATATTTT; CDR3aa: CAISEQKGTDGNTIYF
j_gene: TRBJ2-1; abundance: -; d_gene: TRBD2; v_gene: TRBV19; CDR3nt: TGTGCCAGTAGTATCGGGACTAGCGGAGCGACTGAGCAGTTCTTC; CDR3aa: CASSIGTSGATEQFF
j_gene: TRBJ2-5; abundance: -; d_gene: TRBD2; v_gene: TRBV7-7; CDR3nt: TGTGCTAGCAGCTCCCGCGGGGGGGGAGAGACCCAGTACTTC; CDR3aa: CASSSRGGGETQYF
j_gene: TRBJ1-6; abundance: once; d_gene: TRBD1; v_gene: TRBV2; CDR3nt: TGTGCCAGCAGTAAGGGACAGGGGGTTTCACCCCTCCACTTT; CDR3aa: CASSKGQGVSPLHF
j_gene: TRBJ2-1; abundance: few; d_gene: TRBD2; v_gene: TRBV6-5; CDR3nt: TGTGCCAGCAGACGGGGGGGCGGCTCCTACAATGAGCAGTTCTTC; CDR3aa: CASRRGGGSYNEQFF